This T cell receptor beta chain came from a study of early T cells in non-severe SARS-CoV-2 infection. TCRdb itself ran the 5' RACE reads through MiXCR, one entry per CDR3 protein. The sample records about 23,000 distinct CDR3 sequences, roughly 5% being singletons. This clonotype was detected many times. The germline gives CDR1 LNHDA, CDR2 SQIVND (reference sequence). This CDR3 has 14 residues. The V end lost 8 bases, the J end lost 7 bases, and 19 bases lay between the germline ends. The V gene is TRBV19, the J gene TRBJ2-3, with D tentatively TRBD2 (6 bases). Material for sequencing was whole blood. This TCR came from an adult who was a healthcare worker with PCR-confirmed SARS-CoV-2 infection or an uninfected control (not recorded which). The CDR3 DNA is TGTGCCAGTGCCGCGGGCACTAGCCGTTATACGCAGTATTTT. Translation gives CASAAGTSRYTQYF. Combining the CDR3 with reference TRBV19 and TRBJ2-3 gives the whole variable domain DGGITQSPKYLFRKEGQNVTLSCEQNLNHDAMYWYRQDPGQGLRLIYYSQIVNDFQKGDIAEGYSVSREKKESFPLTVTSAQKNPTAFYLCASAAGTSRYTQYFGPGTRLTVL.